This T cell receptor beta chain comes out of a study of post-analysis software for immune sequencing data. In the study overall: Disease courses included relapsing-remitting, secondary progressive and progressive-relapsing multiple sclerosis.

General study points: Roughly 5 TRBV segments occurring more often in patients than controls included TRBV5-6, TRBV5-1 and TRBV20-1. Patients with multiple sclerosis recorded significantly lower normalized Chao1 diversity than controls, the study found.

The CDR3 spans 15 residues. With 5 bases clipped from V and 2 bases from J, the junction kept 9 bases outside the gene matches. Germline CDR1 and CDR2: SQVTM and ANQGSEA. This clonotype was detected a few times. What it binds is unknown. Prepared libraries of TCR beta cDNA carried unique molecular identifiers. TCRdb analysed the PCR reads with MiXCR anew, one entry per CDR3 protein. The repertoire holds 750,000 to 950,000 distinct CDR3 sequences, with around 45% as singletons. The chain combines TRBV29-1 with TRBJ2-7; TRBD2 agrees at 10 bases. Sequenced material: blood. The receptor was isolated from a girl aged 10 to 17 with multiple sclerosis. This CDR3 reads CSVLHGLADPYEQYF. The DNA of the CDR3 is TGCAGCGTTCTCCACGGACTAGCGGACCCCTACGAGCAGTACTTC.